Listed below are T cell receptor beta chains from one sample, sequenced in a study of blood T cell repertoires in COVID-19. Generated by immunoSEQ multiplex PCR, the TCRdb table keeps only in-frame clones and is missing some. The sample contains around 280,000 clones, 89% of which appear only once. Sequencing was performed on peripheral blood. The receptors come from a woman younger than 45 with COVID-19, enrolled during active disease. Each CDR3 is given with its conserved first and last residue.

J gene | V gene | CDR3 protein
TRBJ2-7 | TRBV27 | CASSPLRTGIKSYEQYF
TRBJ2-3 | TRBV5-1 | CASSLGLQRGGTDTQYF
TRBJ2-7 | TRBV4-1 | CASSQGPPTAYYEQYF
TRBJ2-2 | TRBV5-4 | CASSSGFNTGELFF
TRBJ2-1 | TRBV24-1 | CATRAAHRQGVDEQFF
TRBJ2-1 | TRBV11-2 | CASRDRDRAGRNEQFF
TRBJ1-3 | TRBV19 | CASRPPRAGNTIYF
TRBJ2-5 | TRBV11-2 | CASSLGQRSQETQYF
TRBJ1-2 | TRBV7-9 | CASSATKGAEDYGYTF
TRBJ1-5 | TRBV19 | CASSIDRANQPQHF
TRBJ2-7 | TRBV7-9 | CASSLVAGGAAEQYF
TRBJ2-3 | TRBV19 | CASAGLSTDTQYF
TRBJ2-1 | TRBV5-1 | CASSLDAGGNNNEQFF
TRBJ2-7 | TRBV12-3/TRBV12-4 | CASSFRGFHEQYF
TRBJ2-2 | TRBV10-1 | CASSDRQGYTGELFF
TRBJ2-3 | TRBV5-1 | CASSEGQYTDTQYF
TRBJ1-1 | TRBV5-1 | CASSLVGGVNTEAFF
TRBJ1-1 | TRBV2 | CASLGGANTEAFF
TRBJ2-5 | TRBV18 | CASSVRGASGGQETQYF
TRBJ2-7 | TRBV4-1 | CASSQRVTGTVSYEQYF
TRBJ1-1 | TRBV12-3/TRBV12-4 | CASSLGPSTEAFF
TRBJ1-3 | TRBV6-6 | CASRLTGISSGNTIYF
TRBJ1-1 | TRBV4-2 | CASSPWPTEAFF
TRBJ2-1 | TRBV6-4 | CASSDGQSNEQFF
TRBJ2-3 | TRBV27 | CASSPRGPLEDTQYF
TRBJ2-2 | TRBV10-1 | CASSEDEGVNTGELFF
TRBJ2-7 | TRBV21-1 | CASSIGQDPSYEQYF
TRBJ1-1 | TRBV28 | CASSFGGGWTEAFF
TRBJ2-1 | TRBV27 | CASSSPSGSYNEQFF
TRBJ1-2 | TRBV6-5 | CATSPGRGAYGYTF
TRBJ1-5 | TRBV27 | CASSFSATAVQPQHF
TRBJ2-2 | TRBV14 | CASSQEGVRSAGELFF
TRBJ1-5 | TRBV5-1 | CASSSRDKRWGNQPQHF
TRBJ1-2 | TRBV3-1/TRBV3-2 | CASSQFGPGYTF
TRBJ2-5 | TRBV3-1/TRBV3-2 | CASSLLRETQYF
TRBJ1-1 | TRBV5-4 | CASSLWGDPKAFF
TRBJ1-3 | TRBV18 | CASSWAGQSSGNTIYF
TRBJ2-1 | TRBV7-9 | CASSPPPGQETYNEQFF
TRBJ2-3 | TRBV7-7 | CASFPGGHTSTDTQYF
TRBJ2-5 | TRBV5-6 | CASSLVGGGMETQYF
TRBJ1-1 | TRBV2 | CASSPPQGGRTEVFF
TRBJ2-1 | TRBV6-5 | CATTTGENEQFF
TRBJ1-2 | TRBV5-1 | CASSLGRTKGYGYTF
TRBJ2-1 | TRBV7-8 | CASSRIPGIYNEQFF
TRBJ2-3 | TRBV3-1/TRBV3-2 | CASSLVGGGRRDTQYF